One and the same sample provided the 26 T cell receptor beta chains below, sequenced in a study of T cell responses to AZD1222 COVID-19 vaccine. TCRdb's table, derived via immunoSEQ multiplex PCR, lists solely in-frame clones and lacks some. Here the sample spans about 42,000 clones, approximately 88% being singletons. Sample: peripheral blood, taken 28 days after the second AZD1222 dose. All receptors come from an adult who received the AZD1222 COVID-19 vaccine.

A remark on this clone: This same CDR3 is encoded by further DNA sequences in the sample. V and J are TRBV9 and TRBJ2-1, with 9 bases that match TRBD2. The CDR3 has 15 residues. V lost 0 bases, J lost 7 bases, and 5 bases stayed unmatched. CDR1 and CDR2 (germline): SGDLS, YYNGEE. CDR3 amino acids: CASSVGGGAGNEQFF. CDR3 in DNA: TGTGCCAGCAGCGTAGGCGGGGGGGCAGGTAATGAGCAGTTCTTC.

The chain employs TRBV29-1 and TRBJ2-2; 9 nucleotides match TRBD1. Trimming removed 6 bases from V and 6 bases from J; junction bases left unmatched: 8. The CDR3 covers 14 residues. Germline CDR1 SQVTM, CDR2 ANQGSEA. Written as DNA, the CDR3 is TGCAGCGTGGGGGGACAGGGAGGCGCCGGGGAGCTGTTTTTT. This gives the protein CSVGGQGGAGELFF.

In its sample, this clone was seen a few times. This chain links TRBV7-2 with TRBJ2-3; a weak D match, TRBD1 (7 bases). This CDR3 has 16 amino acids. Germline assignment: CDR1 SGHTA and CDR2 FQGNSA. Trimming pared 5 bases from V and 0 bases from J, leaving 15 bases between. CDR3 DNA sequence: TGTGCCAGCAGCCCCCGCCAGGGGGGCAGCACAGATACGCAGTATTTT. This sequence encodes CASSPRQGGSTDTQYF. The entire variable domain, with the rest obtained from reference TRBV7-2 and TRBJ2-3, is as follows: GAGVSQSPSNKVTEKGKDVELRCDPISGHTALYWYRQSLGQGLEFLIYFQGNSAPDKSGLPSDRFSAERTGGSVSTLTIQRTQQEDSAVYLCASSPRQGGSTDTQYFGPGTRLTVL.

The chain couples TRBV30 to TRBJ1-5; possibly TRBD1 for D (5 bases). Germline loops: CDR1 GTSNPN, CDR2 SVGIG (reference sequence). The CDR3 runs to 16 residues. V lost 5 bases and J 5 bases, leaving 22 bases between the germline ends. In DNA, the CDR3 is TGTGCCTGGGGGCGGAAGGGACCCGCCACGGATCAGCCCCAGCATTTT. It encodes CAWGRKGPATDQPQHF.

V and J are TRBV6-1 and TRBJ1-6; TRBD1 agrees at 9 bases. Germline lookup yields CDR1 MNHNS and CDR2 SASEGT. V was pared by 4 bases and J by 6 bases, with 13 bases of the junction left unmatched. The CDR3 extends over 18 amino acids. The CDR3 sequence: CASSVLPPGQGTNSPLHF. CDR3 nucleotide sequence: TGTGCCAGCAGTGTCCTACCCCCGGGACAGGGCACTAATTCACCCCTCCACTTT.

The genes are TRBV11-3 and TRBJ2-2; either TRBD1 or TRBD2 may fit D (5 bases each). Germline lookup yields CDR1 SGHNT and CDR2 YENEEA. Trimming left V 5 bases short and J 1 base short, with 17 bases between. The CDR3 is made up of 17 amino acids. The CDR3 DNA reads TGTGCCAGCAGCGGATTCCGGGGCAAGGGGAACACCGGGGAGCTGTTTTTT. Amino acids: CASSGFRGKGNTGELFF.

The rearrangement uses TRBV5-4 and TRBJ1-1, with 8 bases that match TRBD1. This CDR3 spans 14 amino acids. The trim removed 4 bases at V and 0 bases at J, leaving 2 bases unmatched. The germline gives CDR1 SGHNT, CDR2 YYREEE (reference sequence). The CDR3 loop reads CASSRDRMNTEAFF. CDR3 coding DNA: TGTGCCAGCAGCCGGGACAGGATGAACACTGAAGCTTTCTTT.

The chain combines TRBV7-2 with TRBJ1-2; D unclear. V was shortened by 0 bases and J by 4 bases, with 6 bases between the two germline ends. CDR3 length: 13 residues. The germline CDR1 and CDR2 sequences are SGHTA and FQGNSA. The CDR3 DNA follows: TGTGCCAGCAGCTTAGCAGGATTCTATGGCTACACCTTC. It is translated as CASSLAGFYGYTF.

The V call is TRBV6-6, the J call TRBJ2-7, with 9 positions matching TRBD1. Per germline, CDR1 MNHNY and CDR2 SVGAGI (reference sequence). The CDR3 spans 15 residues. Trimming took 6 bases from V and 1 from J; bases not matched to a gene: 7. The CDR3 DNA follows: TGTGCCAGCAGGAGACAGGGGGGGTTTTCCTACGAGCAGTACTTC. The encoded protein is CASRRQGGFSYEQYF.

The chain employs TRBV3-1 (or the pseudogene TRBV3-2) and TRBJ2-3; D may be TRBD1 or TRBD2 (5 bases each). V lost 4 bases and J 3 bases, leaving 11 bases between the germline ends. This CDR3 is 14 amino acids long. Germline CDR1 LGHDT, CDR2 YNNKEL (reference sequence). The CDR3 nucleotides read TGTGCCAGCAGCCCGGGACGGGAAACAGATACGCAGTATTTT. Residues: CASSPGRETDTQYF.

V usage is TRBV4-2 and J usage is TRBJ2-3, with TRBD2 matching over 7 bases. Germline values: CDR1 LGHNA, CDR2 YNFKEQ. CDR3 length: 13 amino acids. Trimming at V came to 4 bases and at J to 9 bases, leaving 7 bases not matched to a gene. CDR3 sequence reads: CASSPQAGVTQYF. The DNA of the CDR3 is TGTGCCAGCAGCCCCCAGGCGGGGGTCACGCAGTATTTT.

This clone was detected a few times. The chain joins TRBV7-9 to TRBJ1-2; perhaps TRBD1 as D (5 bases). Germline V gene sequence: CDR1 SEHNR, CDR2 FQNEAQ (reference sequence). The CDR3 runs 12 residues. Trimming removed 0 bases from V and 13 bases from J, with 12 bases in between. DNA of the CDR3: TGTGCCAGCAGCTTAGCTTGGGACTTTGCCACCTTC. Its protein product is CASSLAWDFATF.

This sequence joins TRBV5-4 and TRBJ1-2; D is undetermined. This CDR3 is 14 amino acids long. Germline assignment: CDR1 SGHNT and CDR2 YYREEE (reference sequence). V was shortened by 4 bases and J by 3 bases, with 13 bases between the two germline ends. The CDR3 reads CASSVPLGHYGYTF. CDR3 coding DNA: TGTGCCAGCAGCGTCCCCCTTGGGCACTATGGCTACACCTTC.

The V gene is TRBV2, the J gene TRBJ2-7; possibly TRBD1 for D (8 bases). Germline assignment: CDR1 SNHLY and CDR2 FYNNEI. The CDR3 extends over 15 amino acids. V lost 8 bases and J lost 0, with 17 bases in between. CDR3 in DNA: TGTGCCAGCCAACAGGGGGGGACAAGCTCCTACGAGCAGTACTTC. Translation gives CASQQGGTSSYEQYF.

The chain employs TRBV29-1 and TRBJ1-2; D gene uncertain. The CDR3 has 12 amino acids. The V gene's germline CDR1 is SQVTM and CDR2 ANQGSEA. V was clipped by 4 bases and J by 2 bases, with 8 bases between them. The CDR3 DNA follows: TGCAGCGTTGCCGGCCCGAACTATGGCTACACCTTC. Its translation is CSVAGPNYGYTF. Full variable domain (outside the CDR3, taken from reference TRBV29-1 and TRBJ1-2): SAVISQKPSRDICQRGTSLTIQCQVDSQVTMMFWYRQQPGQSLTLIATANQGSEATYESGFVIDKFPISRPNLTFSTLTVSNMSPEDSSIYLCSVAGPNYGYTFGSGTRLTVV.

The V gene is TRBV10-2, the J gene TRBJ1-2; D gene uncertain. Germline V gives CDR1 WSHSY, CDR2 SAAADI. The CDR3 runs to 21 residues. The V gene lost 0 bases and the J gene lost 2 bases, with 28 bases spanning the gap. The CDR3: CASSESVLSRTRPFKNYGYTF. CDR3 DNA sequence: TGCGCCAGCAGTGAGTCTGTCCTCTCACGGACCCGCCCTTTCAAGAACTATGGCTACACCTTC.

The chain couples TRBV19 to TRBJ2-3, with 14 bases fitting TRBD2. The CDR3 is 16 residues long. J gave up 9 bases and V 3 bases, and 8 bases lay outside the gene matches. Germline loops: CDR1 LNHDA, CDR2 SQIVND (reference sequence). CDR3 residues: CASSIPTSGGAGTQYF. The CDR3 DNA follows: TGTGCCAGTAGTATCCCGACTAGCGGGGGGGCCGGAACGCAGTATTTT. The whole variable domain, filled in from reference TRBV19 and TRBJ2-3, reads DGGITQSPKYLFRKEGQNVTLSCEQNLNHDAMYWYRQDPGQGLRLIYYSQIVNDFQKGDIAEGYSVSREKKESFPLTVTSAQKNPTAFYLCASSIPTSGGAGTQYFGPGTRLTVL.

The chain uses TRBV7-3 and TRBJ1-6, with a tentative D call TRBD1 (5 bases). The germline CDR1 and CDR2 sequences are SGHTA and FQGTGA. V was trimmed by 2 bases and J by 9 bases, leaving 14 bases between them. The CDR3 contains 15 residues. CDR3 DNA sequence: TGTGCCAGCAGCTTAGGCGGGGGGATCGGTTCACCCCTCCACTTT. Translation gives CASSLGGGIGSPLHF.

The chain recombines TRBV9 with TRBJ2-3; TRBD1 agrees at 7 bases. In germline, CDR1 is SGDLS, CDR2 YYNGEE. This CDR3 is 14 amino acids long. V gave up 6 bases and J gave up 4 bases; unmatched junction bases: 8. The chain's CDR3 is CASNRGVTPDTQYF. For the CDR3, the DNA is TGTGCCAGCAACAGGGGTGTAACCCCAGATACGCAGTATTTT.

This sequence joins TRBV28 and TRBJ1-5; tentatively, D is TRBD1 (6 bases). V was clipped by 10 bases and J by 3 bases, with 13 bases between them. Germline values: CDR1 MDHEN, CDR2 SYDVKM. This CDR3 is built from 13 residues. This chain's CDR3 is CATEQGYNQPQHF. The CDR3 nucleotides read TGTGCCACCGAACAGGGCTACAATCAGCCCCAGCATTTT.

V is TRBV30 and J is TRBJ1-1; TRBD1 agrees at 8 bases. J lost 3 bases, V lost 3 bases, and 3 bases had no gene match. Germline CDR1 reads GTSNPN; CDR2 reads SVGIG (reference sequence). This CDR3 region has 13 residues. This CDR3 is CAWRDREDTEAFF. For the CDR3, the DNA is TGTGCCTGGAGGGACAGGGAGGACACTGAAGCTTTCTTT.

This chain connects TRBV28 to TRBJ2-7; D not certain. Per germline, CDR1 MDHEN and CDR2 SYDVKM. The CDR3 consists of 13 residues. Trimming left V 3 bases short and J 2 bases short, with 8 bases between. CDR3: CASSLGRTYEQYF. Here the CDR3 DNA reads TGTGCCAGCAGTTTGGGCCGCACCTACGAGCAGTACTTC.

The chain employs TRBV5-6 and TRBJ1-1, with D unclear. Germline CDR1 and CDR2: SGHDT and YYEEEE. CDR3 length equals 14 residues. Trimming stripped 6 bases from V and 0 bases from J, with 12 bases between. The CDR3 reads CASNYAVLNTEAFF. CDR3 coding DNA: TGTGCCAGCAACTACGCAGTGTTGAACACTGAAGCTTTCTTT.

The gene calls are TRBV6-5 and TRBJ2-7; the D gene is possibly TRBD1 (6 bases). Trimming took 8 bases from V and 6 from J, leaving 23 bases between them. The germline CDR1 and CDR2 sequences are MNHEY and SVGAGI. This CDR3 is built from 15 residues. Here the CDR3 DNA reads TGTGCCAGCGGTAGGAAGACAGGAACCGCAGGCGAGCAGTACTTC. It translates to CASGRKTGTAGEQYF.

The chain employs TRBV6-5 and TRBJ1-2; weak D call: TRBD1 (6 bases). Germline V gene data show CDR1 as MNHEY and CDR2 as SVGAGI. The CDR3 consists of 15 residues. The V end lost 7 bases, the J end lost 1 base, and 16 bases lay between the germline ends. CDR3 in DNA: TGTGCCAGCACAATTGGCGGGGGCCTTAACTATGGCTACACCTTC. Amino acids: CASTIGGGLNYGYTF.

This rearrangement joins TRBV19 to TRBJ2-3; 7 positions agree with TRBD2. The CDR3 totals 14 residues. Trimming at V came to 5 bases and at J to 5 bases, leaving 7 bases not matched to a gene. Per germline, CDR1 LNHDA and CDR2 SQIVND (reference sequence). The CDR3, as DNA: TGTGCCAGTAGTTCGGGGGGAGGTGGAGATACGCAGTATTTT. Translated, it gives CASSSGGGGDTQYF.